The source of this T cell receptor beta chain is a study of blood T cell repertoires in COVID-19. TCRdb keeps only in-frame clones here, not all; method: immunoSEQ multiplex PCR. The table lists 85,000 to 120,000 clones, about 85% of them singletons. This CDR3 region has 16 residues. Germline V CDR1 and CDR2: SGHTA, FQGNSA. V was trimmed by 3 bases and J by 2 bases, leaving 13 bases between them. Sample: peripheral blood. This sequence originates from a man aged 50 to 60 with active COVID-19. This sequence joins TRBV7-2 and TRBJ2-2; no reliable D call. Here the CDR3 DNA reads TGTGCCAGCAGCTTGAATGGCGGCCTAAACACCGGGGAGCTGTTTTTT. As protein: CASSLNGGLNTGELFF. The whole variable domain, filled in from reference TRBV7-2 and TRBJ2-2, reads GAGVSQSPSNKVTEKGKDVELRCDPISGHTALYWYRQSLGQGLEFLIYFQGNSAPDKSGLPSDRFSAERTGGSVSTLTIQRTQQEDSAVYLCASSLNGGLNTGELFFGEGSRLTVL.